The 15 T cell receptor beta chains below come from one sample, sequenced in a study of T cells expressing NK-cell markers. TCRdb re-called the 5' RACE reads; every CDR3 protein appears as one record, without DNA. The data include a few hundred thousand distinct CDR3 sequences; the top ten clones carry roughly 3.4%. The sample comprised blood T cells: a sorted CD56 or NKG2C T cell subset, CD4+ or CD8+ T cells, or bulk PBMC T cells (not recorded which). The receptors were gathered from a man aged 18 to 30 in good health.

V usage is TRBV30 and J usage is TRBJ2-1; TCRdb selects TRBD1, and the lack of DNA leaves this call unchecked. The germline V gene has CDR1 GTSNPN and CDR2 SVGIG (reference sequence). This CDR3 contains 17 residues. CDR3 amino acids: CAWSRPASGDPYNEQFF.

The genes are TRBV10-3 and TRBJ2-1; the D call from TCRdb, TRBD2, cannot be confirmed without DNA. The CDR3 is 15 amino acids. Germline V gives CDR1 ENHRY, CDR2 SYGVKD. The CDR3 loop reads CAISELAGVINEQFF.

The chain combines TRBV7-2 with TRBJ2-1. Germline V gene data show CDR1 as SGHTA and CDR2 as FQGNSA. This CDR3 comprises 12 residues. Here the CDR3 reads CASSSLADEQFF.

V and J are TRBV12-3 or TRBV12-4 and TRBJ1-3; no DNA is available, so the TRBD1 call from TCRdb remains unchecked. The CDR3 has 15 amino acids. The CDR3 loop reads CASSSGGAGRNTIYF.

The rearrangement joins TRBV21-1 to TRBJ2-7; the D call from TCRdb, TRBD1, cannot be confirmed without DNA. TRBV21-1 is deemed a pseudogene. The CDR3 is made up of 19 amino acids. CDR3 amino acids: CASSAKNVTGGPRPYEQYF.

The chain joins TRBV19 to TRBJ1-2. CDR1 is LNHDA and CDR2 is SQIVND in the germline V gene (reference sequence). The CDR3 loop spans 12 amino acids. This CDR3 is CASSMSLHGYTF.

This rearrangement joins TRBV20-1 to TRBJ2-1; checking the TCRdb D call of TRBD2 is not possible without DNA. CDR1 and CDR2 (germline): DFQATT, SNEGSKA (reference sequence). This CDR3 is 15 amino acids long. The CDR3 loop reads CSARGGRGLYNEQFF.

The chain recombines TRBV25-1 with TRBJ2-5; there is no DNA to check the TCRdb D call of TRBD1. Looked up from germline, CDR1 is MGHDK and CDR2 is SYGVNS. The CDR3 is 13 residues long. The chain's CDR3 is CASRDRGYETQYF.

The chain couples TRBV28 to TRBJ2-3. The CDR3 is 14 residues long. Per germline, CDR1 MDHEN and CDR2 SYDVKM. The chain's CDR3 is CASSFGQSTDTQYF.

The CDR3 sequence is CATSRETHGEQYF. The chain carries TRBV15 and TRBJ2-7. This CDR3 region has 13 residues. Germline CDR1 LNHNV, CDR2 YYDKDF (reference sequence).

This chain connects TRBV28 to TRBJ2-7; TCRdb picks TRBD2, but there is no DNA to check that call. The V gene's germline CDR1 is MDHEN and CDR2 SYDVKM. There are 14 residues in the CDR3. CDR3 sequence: CASTWGGTLWEQYF.

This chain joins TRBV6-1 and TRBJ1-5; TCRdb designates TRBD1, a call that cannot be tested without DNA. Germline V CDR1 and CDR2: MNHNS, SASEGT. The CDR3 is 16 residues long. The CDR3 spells CASSEYFRRGDQPQHF.

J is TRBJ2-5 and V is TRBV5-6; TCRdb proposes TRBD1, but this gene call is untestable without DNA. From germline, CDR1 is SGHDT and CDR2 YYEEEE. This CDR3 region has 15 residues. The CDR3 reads CASSPDMGLLETQYF.

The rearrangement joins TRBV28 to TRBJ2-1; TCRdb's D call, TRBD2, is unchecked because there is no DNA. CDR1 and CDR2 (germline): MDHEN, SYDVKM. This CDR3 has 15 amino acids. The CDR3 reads CASSLLAAIYNEQFF.

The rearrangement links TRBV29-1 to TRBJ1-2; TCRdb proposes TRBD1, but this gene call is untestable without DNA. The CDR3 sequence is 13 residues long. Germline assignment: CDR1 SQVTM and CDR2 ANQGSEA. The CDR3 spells CSVGGGGGYGYTF.